This T cell receptor beta chain was sequenced in a study of OX40 agonist ivuxolimab in advanced cancers. Study background: Patients were 65% to 85% male with ages about 23 to 79, mean about 54. Three patients got partial responses; one had hepatocellular carcinoma and two had cutaneous melanoma.

Sequencing used immunoSEQ multiplex PCR; TCRdb keeps in-frame clones, though not all of them. The sample consists of tens of thousands of clones, about 88% of them appearing once. V lost 4 bases, J lost 4 bases, and 17 bases lay in between. The CDR3 sequence is 15 residues long. Germline loops: CDR1 SGHNT, CDR2 YENEEA. This clonotype was obtained from an adult with an advanced solid tumor such as melanoma, head and neck, liver or kidney cancer. This chain uses TRBV11-3 with TRBJ2-7; the D call may be TRBD1 or TRBD2 (6 bases each). This sample comprised CD4+ or CD8+ T cells sorted from blood, obtained in a trial of the OX40 agonist ivuxolimab. Here the CDR3 DNA reads TGTGCCAGCAGCTCAGAGGGGGGCCACCCATACGAGCAGTACTTC. Its protein product is CASSSEGGHPYEQYF. The full variable domain, its missing parts supplied by reference TRBV11-3 and TRBJ2-7, is EAGVVQSPRYKIIEKKQPVAFWCNPISGHNTLYWYLQNLGQGPELLIRYENEEAVDDSQLPKDRFSAERLKGVDSTLKIQPAELGDSAVYLCASSSEGGHPYEQYFGPGTRLTVT.